The 13 T cell receptor beta chains below all came from one sample that was sequenced in a study of beta chain features in type 1 diabetes. The study's findings and limits: Type 1 diabetes patients had moderately but significantly shorter TCRB CDR3s in all four CD4+ subsets.

What these receptors recognize is not known. The investigators reverse transcribed all of the isolated RNA, so they sequenced expressed TCRB transcripts. Generated by immunoSEQ multiplex PCR, the TCRdb table keeps only in-frame clones and is missing some. The sample consists of 150,000 to 200,000 clones, roughly 65% of them appearing once. The sample was naive CD4+ T cells from blood. The receptors come from a man younger than 40 with type 1 diabetes.

The chain carries TRBV29-1 and TRBJ2-5; weak D call: TRBD1 (5 bases). This CDR3 comprises 13 residues. V lost 3 bases to trimming and J lost 4 bases, with 12 bases between them. In germline, CDR1 is SQVTM, CDR2 ANQGSEA. CDR3 region: CSVEGQIGETQYF. CDR3 coding DNA: TGCAGCGTTGAGGGGCAGATCGGAGAGACCCAGTACTTC.

The chain is built from TRBV10-1 and TRBJ2-5; D may be TRBD1 (5 bases). Germline V gene sequence: CDR1 WNHNN, CDR2 SYGVQD (reference sequence). Between the trimmed V and J ends, which lost 3 bases and 0 bases, there was a span of 5 bases. This CDR3 has 13 residues. The CDR3 sequence: CASSDRDQETQYF. CDR3 in DNA: TGCGCCAGCAGTGACAGGGACCAAGAGACCCAGTACTTC.

V usage is TRBV5-1 and J usage is TRBJ2-3; the match to TRBD1 covers 8 bases. This CDR3 region has 14 residues. V gave up 1 base and J gave up 4 bases; unmatched junction bases: 2. Germline CDR1 and CDR2: SGHRS and YFSETQ. CDR3 nucleotides: TGCGCCAGCAGCTTGCAGGGGGCCCCAGATACGCAGTATTTT. Translating gives CASSLQGAPDTQYF.

The chain carries TRBV4-3 and TRBJ2-3; no clear D gene. Trimming removed 1 base at V and 7 bases at J, with 12 bases between. The CDR3 is made up of 14 amino acids. Germline loops: CDR1 LGHNA, CDR2 YSLEER. CDR3 sequence reads: CASSQVPLGNTQYF. CDR3 DNA: TGCGCCAGCAGCCAAGTGCCTCTAGGAAATACGCAGTATTTT.

This clone appeared a few times. The gene calls are TRBV6-5 and TRBJ2-3; the D gene is possibly TRBD2 (6 bases). The CDR3 spans 14 residues. V dropped 7 bases and J dropped 0 bases, with 11 bases sitting between them. Germline CDR1 and CDR2: MNHEY and SVGAGI. Written as DNA, the CDR3 is TGTGCCAGCATGGCGGGGAGGAGCACAGATACGCAGTATTTT. Translating gives CASMAGRSTDTQYF.

V is TRBV28 and J is TRBJ2-3; 10 nucleotides line up with TRBD2. The CDR3 consists of 15 residues. Germline lookup yields CDR1 MDHEN and CDR2 SYDVKM. J was trimmed by 4 bases and V by 5 bases; bases with no gene match: 6. CDR3: CASSPPGLASDTQYF. Here the CDR3 DNA reads TGTGCCAGCAGTCCCCCGGGACTAGCGTCAGATACGCAGTATTTT.

This chain uses TRBV7-9 with TRBJ2-2; D remains ambiguous. Deletions cut 4 bases from V and 3 bases from J, with 6 bases between. Germline V gene lookup returns CDR1 SEHNR and CDR2 FQNEAQ (reference sequence). The CDR3 has 13 residues. This CDR3 reads CASSYEYTGELFF. The CDR3 DNA follows: TGTGCCAGCAGCTACGAATACACCGGGGAGCTGTTTTTT.

The chain employs TRBV7-9 and TRBJ2-5; TRBD1 is a possible D gene (5 bases). The tail of the sequence fits TRBJ2-7 better, so the J call may be wrong. CDR1 is SEHNR and CDR2 is FQNEAQ in the germline V gene (reference sequence). The CDR3 covers 15 residues. The CDR3 reads CASSLATGAGYEQYF. In DNA form, the CDR3 reads TGTGCCAGCAGCTTAGCCACAGGAGCAGGCTACGAGCAGTACTTC.

The chain links TRBV27 to TRBJ2-1; the match to TRBD1 covers 7 bases. The ends lost 3 bases at V and 0 bases at J; junction bases unmatched: 8. Germline assignment: CDR1 MNHEY and CDR2 SMNVEV (reference sequence). The CDR3 extends over 17 amino acids. The CDR3 protein is CASSFSLGTASYNEQFF. DNA for the CDR3: TGTGCCAGCAGTTTCTCCCTCGGGACAGCCTCCTACAATGAGCAGTTCTTC.

This chain connects TRBV7-9 to TRBJ2-7, with no clear D. The CDR3 contains 14 residues. From germline, CDR1 is SEHNR and CDR2 FQNEAQ (reference sequence). V was shortened by 5 bases and J by 0 bases, with 11 bases between the two germline ends. CDR3 DNA: TGTGCCAGCAGCCCAAAGGATAGCTCCTACGAGCAGTACTTC. This encodes CASSPKDSSYEQYF.

The chain couples TRBV5-1 to TRBJ2-5, with D perhaps given as TRBD1 or TRBD2 (6 bases each). Trimming removed 0 bases at V and 2 bases at J, with 11 bases between. Looked up from germline, CDR1 is SGHRS and CDR2 is YFSETQ. This CDR3 has 15 residues. For the CDR3, the DNA is TGCGCCAGCAGCTTGGGACGGGGGCTTCAAGAGACCCAGTACTTC. It translates to CASSLGRGLQETQYF.

The rearrangement uses TRBV4-1 and TRBJ1-1, with TRBD1 matching 7 bases. The CDR3 loop spans 18 amino acids. J lost 0 bases, V lost 0 bases, and 10 bases had no gene match. Germline-derived CDR1 and CDR2 are MGHRA and YSYEKL. CDR3 nucleotides: TGCGCCAGCAGCCAAGAGTCTATCTCGACAGGGATGAACACTGAAGCTTTCTTT. Its translation is CASSQESISTGMNTEAFF.

Only a few counts were recorded for this clone. This chain links TRBV28 with TRBJ2-2; tentative D call: TRBD1 (6 bases). The CDR3 consists of 14 residues. Germline-derived CDR1 and CDR2 are MDHEN and SYDVKM. Trimming removed 7 bases at V and 6 bases at J, with 15 bases between. The CDR3 DNA reads TGTGCCAGCAATCTACAGGGTGCTGCCGGGGAGCTGTTTTTT. Protein product: CASNLQGAAGELFF.